This T cell receptor beta chain is from a study of blood T cell repertoires in COVID-19. Profiled with immunoSEQ multiplex PCR; TCRdb holds only in-frame clones, not every one. The repertoire consists of approximately 130,000 clones, with approximately 77% occurring once and the leading ten covering over 15%. Germline V CDR1 and CDR2: SGHRS, YFSETQ. CDR3 length: 13 amino acids. V gave up 7 bases and J gave up 5 bases; unmatched junction bases: 5. The chain uses TRBV5-1 and TRBJ2-1; 8 nucleotides align to TRBD1. Sequencing input: peripheral blood. This receptor was identified in a man at least 80 years old with acute or convalescent COVID-19. The CDR3 nucleotides are TGCGCCAGCCGACAGGGGACGGACAATGAGCAGTTCTTC. Translating gives CASRQGTDNEQFF.